Following are 12 T cell receptor beta chains from one sample sequenced in a study of T cell responses to AZD1222 COVID-19 vaccine. Sequenced by immunoSEQ multiplex PCR; TCRdb stores in-frame clones only, minus some. The data contain some 150,000 clones, about 87% of them singletons. The input for sequencing was peripheral blood, taken on day 0 of AZD1222 vaccination. The receptor source for this set is an adult in good health.

As to this clone: The junction and the germline gene differ at one end; a read error may be behind it. The chain has TRBV7-7 and TRBJ2-5; tentative D call: TRBD2 (7 bases). CDR1 and CDR2 (germline): SSHAT, FNYEAQ (reference sequence). The CDR3 consists of 17 residues. The CDR3, as DNA: TGTGCTAGCAGCTTAAGTCGTAGTCCGGGGGGCGTCGAGACCCAGTACTTC. It codes for CASSLSRSPGGVETQYF. Based on the CDR3 plus reference TRBV7-7 and TRBJ2-5, the full variable domain is GAGVSQSPRYKVTKRGQDVTLRCDPISSHATLYWYQQALGQGPEFLTYFNYEAQPDKSGLPSDRFSAERPEGSISTLTIQRTEQRDSAMYRCASSLSRSPGGVETQYFGPGTRLLVL.

The CDR3 nucleotides are TGTGCCAGCAGCGAGGGGGGACCCCGGGGCTACACCTTC. Protein product: CASSEGGPRGYTF. The chain links TRBV6-5 to TRBJ1-2; D is possibly TRBD1 (6 bases). V was clipped by 6 bases and J by 8 bases, with 16 bases between them. Germline CDR1 and CDR2: MNHEY and SVGAGI. The CDR3 has 13 amino acids.

A few counts support this clone. V is TRBV11-3 and J is TRBJ2-5; D unclear. The V end lost 5 bases, the J end lost 5 bases, and 18 bases lay between the germline ends. Per the germline V gene, CDR1 is SGHNT and CDR2 is YENEEA. The CDR3 has 15 amino acids. In DNA form, the CDR3 reads TGTGCCAGCAGCGCTCGTGATGGGTCTTGGGAGACCCAGTACTTC. Translating it yields CASSARDGSWETQYF.

The V call is TRBV30, the J call TRBJ2-3; D ambiguous. V was trimmed by 5 bases and J by 4 bases, leaving 10 bases between them. Germline V lookup: CDR1 GTSNPN, CDR2 SVGIG (reference sequence). The CDR3 runs to 12 residues. The CDR3 region has the DNA TGTGCCTGGGACCAAGGACCAGATACGCAGTATTTT. Residues: CAWDQGPDTQYF.

This chain uses TRBV15 with TRBJ2-7, with 12 bases lining up with TRBD2. This CDR3 is 16 amino acids long. V shed 0 bases, J shed 3 bases, and the junction held 3 bases outside the gene matches. Germline V gene data show CDR1 as LNHNV and CDR2 as YYDKDF (reference sequence). The DNA of the CDR3 is TGTGCCACCAGCAGAGAAGGACTAGCGGGACACTACGAGCAGTACTTC. It specifies CATSREGLAGHYEQYF. Using reference TRBV15 and TRBJ2-7 for the parts outside the CDR3, the full variable domain is DAMVIQNPRYQVTQFGKPVTLSCSQTLNHNVMYWYQQKSSQAPKLLFHYYDKDFNNEADTPDNFQSRRPNTSFCFLDIRSPGLGDTAMYLCATSREGLAGHYEQYFGPGTRLTVT.

The chain couples TRBV5-6 to TRBJ2-1; 8 bases agree with TRBD2. The junction had 9 bases not matched to a gene; V was cut back by 6 bases and J by 4 bases. This CDR3 has 15 amino acids. CDR1 is SGHDT and CDR2 is YYEEEE in the germline V gene. CDR3 sequence (DNA): TGTGCCAGCACCTCCGGGACTAGAGCATACAATGAGCAGTTCTTC. As protein: CASTSGTRAYNEQFF.

The chain carries TRBV6-6 and TRBJ1-5; D is perhaps TRBD1 (6 bases). The length of the CDR3 is 16 residues. With 2 bases removed from V and 6 bases from J, the gap between germline ends came to 17 bases. Germline loops: CDR1 MNHNY, CDR2 SVGAGI (reference sequence). The CDR3 DNA reads as TGTGCCAGCAGTTACCGCTCGGGACAAACATCTCAGCCCCAGCATTTT. Its translation is CASSYRSGQTSQPQHF.

This chain joins TRBV5-4 and TRBJ1-1, with no clear D. There are 12 residues in the CDR3. The V gene's germline CDR1 is SGHNT and CDR2 YYREEE (reference sequence). V shed 4 bases and J shed 6 bases, with 10 bases lying between them. DNA for the CDR3: TGTGCCAGCAGCCCGGAGAATGCTGAAGCTTTCTTT. Translation gives CASSPENAEAFF.

The gene calls are TRBV24-1 and TRBJ2-1; D may match TRBD1 or TRBD2 (6 bases each). Germline V gene data show CDR1 as KGHDR and CDR2 as SFDVKD. V was shortened by 9 bases and J by 0 bases, with 17 bases between the two germline ends. The CDR3 covers 16 residues. The chain's CDR3 is CATRQGGSSSYNEQFF. In DNA, the CDR3 is TGTGCCACCCGTCAAGGGGGGTCGAGCTCCTACAATGAGCAGTTCTTC.

This clone was seen only a few times. The chain uses TRBV25-1 and TRBJ2-1; tentative D call: TRBD2 (5 bases). Germline V gene data show CDR1 as MGHDK and CDR2 as SYGVNS. This CDR3 region has 14 residues. The V end lost 6 bases, the J end lost 0 bases, and 9 bases lay between the germline ends. The CDR3 reads CASREGTSYNEQFF. Here the CDR3 DNA reads TGTGCCAGCAGAGAGGGAACCTCCTACAATGAGCAGTTCTTC.

The V gene is TRBV27, the J gene TRBJ1-6, with TRBD1 matching 8 bases. The junction had 10 bases not matched to a gene; V was cut back by 5 bases and J by 7 bases. This CDR3 comprises 16 residues. From germline, CDR1 is MNHEY and CDR2 SMNVEV (reference sequence). CDR3 in DNA: TGTGCCAGCAGTCGTCAGACAGGGGTTGGAAATTCACCCCTCCACTTT. Translated, it gives CASSRQTGVGNSPLHF.

This clone showed up just a few times. The chain is built from TRBV30 and TRBJ1-2; D perhaps matches TRBD1 (5 bases). The V end was cut by 5 bases, the J end by 2 bases, with 9 bases between. The germline V gene has CDR1 GTSNPN and CDR2 SVGIG (reference sequence). The CDR3 is made up of 12 amino acids. The chain's CDR3 is CAWGDRNYGYTF. In DNA form, the CDR3 reads TGTGCCTGGGGTGACAGAAACTATGGCTACACCTTC.